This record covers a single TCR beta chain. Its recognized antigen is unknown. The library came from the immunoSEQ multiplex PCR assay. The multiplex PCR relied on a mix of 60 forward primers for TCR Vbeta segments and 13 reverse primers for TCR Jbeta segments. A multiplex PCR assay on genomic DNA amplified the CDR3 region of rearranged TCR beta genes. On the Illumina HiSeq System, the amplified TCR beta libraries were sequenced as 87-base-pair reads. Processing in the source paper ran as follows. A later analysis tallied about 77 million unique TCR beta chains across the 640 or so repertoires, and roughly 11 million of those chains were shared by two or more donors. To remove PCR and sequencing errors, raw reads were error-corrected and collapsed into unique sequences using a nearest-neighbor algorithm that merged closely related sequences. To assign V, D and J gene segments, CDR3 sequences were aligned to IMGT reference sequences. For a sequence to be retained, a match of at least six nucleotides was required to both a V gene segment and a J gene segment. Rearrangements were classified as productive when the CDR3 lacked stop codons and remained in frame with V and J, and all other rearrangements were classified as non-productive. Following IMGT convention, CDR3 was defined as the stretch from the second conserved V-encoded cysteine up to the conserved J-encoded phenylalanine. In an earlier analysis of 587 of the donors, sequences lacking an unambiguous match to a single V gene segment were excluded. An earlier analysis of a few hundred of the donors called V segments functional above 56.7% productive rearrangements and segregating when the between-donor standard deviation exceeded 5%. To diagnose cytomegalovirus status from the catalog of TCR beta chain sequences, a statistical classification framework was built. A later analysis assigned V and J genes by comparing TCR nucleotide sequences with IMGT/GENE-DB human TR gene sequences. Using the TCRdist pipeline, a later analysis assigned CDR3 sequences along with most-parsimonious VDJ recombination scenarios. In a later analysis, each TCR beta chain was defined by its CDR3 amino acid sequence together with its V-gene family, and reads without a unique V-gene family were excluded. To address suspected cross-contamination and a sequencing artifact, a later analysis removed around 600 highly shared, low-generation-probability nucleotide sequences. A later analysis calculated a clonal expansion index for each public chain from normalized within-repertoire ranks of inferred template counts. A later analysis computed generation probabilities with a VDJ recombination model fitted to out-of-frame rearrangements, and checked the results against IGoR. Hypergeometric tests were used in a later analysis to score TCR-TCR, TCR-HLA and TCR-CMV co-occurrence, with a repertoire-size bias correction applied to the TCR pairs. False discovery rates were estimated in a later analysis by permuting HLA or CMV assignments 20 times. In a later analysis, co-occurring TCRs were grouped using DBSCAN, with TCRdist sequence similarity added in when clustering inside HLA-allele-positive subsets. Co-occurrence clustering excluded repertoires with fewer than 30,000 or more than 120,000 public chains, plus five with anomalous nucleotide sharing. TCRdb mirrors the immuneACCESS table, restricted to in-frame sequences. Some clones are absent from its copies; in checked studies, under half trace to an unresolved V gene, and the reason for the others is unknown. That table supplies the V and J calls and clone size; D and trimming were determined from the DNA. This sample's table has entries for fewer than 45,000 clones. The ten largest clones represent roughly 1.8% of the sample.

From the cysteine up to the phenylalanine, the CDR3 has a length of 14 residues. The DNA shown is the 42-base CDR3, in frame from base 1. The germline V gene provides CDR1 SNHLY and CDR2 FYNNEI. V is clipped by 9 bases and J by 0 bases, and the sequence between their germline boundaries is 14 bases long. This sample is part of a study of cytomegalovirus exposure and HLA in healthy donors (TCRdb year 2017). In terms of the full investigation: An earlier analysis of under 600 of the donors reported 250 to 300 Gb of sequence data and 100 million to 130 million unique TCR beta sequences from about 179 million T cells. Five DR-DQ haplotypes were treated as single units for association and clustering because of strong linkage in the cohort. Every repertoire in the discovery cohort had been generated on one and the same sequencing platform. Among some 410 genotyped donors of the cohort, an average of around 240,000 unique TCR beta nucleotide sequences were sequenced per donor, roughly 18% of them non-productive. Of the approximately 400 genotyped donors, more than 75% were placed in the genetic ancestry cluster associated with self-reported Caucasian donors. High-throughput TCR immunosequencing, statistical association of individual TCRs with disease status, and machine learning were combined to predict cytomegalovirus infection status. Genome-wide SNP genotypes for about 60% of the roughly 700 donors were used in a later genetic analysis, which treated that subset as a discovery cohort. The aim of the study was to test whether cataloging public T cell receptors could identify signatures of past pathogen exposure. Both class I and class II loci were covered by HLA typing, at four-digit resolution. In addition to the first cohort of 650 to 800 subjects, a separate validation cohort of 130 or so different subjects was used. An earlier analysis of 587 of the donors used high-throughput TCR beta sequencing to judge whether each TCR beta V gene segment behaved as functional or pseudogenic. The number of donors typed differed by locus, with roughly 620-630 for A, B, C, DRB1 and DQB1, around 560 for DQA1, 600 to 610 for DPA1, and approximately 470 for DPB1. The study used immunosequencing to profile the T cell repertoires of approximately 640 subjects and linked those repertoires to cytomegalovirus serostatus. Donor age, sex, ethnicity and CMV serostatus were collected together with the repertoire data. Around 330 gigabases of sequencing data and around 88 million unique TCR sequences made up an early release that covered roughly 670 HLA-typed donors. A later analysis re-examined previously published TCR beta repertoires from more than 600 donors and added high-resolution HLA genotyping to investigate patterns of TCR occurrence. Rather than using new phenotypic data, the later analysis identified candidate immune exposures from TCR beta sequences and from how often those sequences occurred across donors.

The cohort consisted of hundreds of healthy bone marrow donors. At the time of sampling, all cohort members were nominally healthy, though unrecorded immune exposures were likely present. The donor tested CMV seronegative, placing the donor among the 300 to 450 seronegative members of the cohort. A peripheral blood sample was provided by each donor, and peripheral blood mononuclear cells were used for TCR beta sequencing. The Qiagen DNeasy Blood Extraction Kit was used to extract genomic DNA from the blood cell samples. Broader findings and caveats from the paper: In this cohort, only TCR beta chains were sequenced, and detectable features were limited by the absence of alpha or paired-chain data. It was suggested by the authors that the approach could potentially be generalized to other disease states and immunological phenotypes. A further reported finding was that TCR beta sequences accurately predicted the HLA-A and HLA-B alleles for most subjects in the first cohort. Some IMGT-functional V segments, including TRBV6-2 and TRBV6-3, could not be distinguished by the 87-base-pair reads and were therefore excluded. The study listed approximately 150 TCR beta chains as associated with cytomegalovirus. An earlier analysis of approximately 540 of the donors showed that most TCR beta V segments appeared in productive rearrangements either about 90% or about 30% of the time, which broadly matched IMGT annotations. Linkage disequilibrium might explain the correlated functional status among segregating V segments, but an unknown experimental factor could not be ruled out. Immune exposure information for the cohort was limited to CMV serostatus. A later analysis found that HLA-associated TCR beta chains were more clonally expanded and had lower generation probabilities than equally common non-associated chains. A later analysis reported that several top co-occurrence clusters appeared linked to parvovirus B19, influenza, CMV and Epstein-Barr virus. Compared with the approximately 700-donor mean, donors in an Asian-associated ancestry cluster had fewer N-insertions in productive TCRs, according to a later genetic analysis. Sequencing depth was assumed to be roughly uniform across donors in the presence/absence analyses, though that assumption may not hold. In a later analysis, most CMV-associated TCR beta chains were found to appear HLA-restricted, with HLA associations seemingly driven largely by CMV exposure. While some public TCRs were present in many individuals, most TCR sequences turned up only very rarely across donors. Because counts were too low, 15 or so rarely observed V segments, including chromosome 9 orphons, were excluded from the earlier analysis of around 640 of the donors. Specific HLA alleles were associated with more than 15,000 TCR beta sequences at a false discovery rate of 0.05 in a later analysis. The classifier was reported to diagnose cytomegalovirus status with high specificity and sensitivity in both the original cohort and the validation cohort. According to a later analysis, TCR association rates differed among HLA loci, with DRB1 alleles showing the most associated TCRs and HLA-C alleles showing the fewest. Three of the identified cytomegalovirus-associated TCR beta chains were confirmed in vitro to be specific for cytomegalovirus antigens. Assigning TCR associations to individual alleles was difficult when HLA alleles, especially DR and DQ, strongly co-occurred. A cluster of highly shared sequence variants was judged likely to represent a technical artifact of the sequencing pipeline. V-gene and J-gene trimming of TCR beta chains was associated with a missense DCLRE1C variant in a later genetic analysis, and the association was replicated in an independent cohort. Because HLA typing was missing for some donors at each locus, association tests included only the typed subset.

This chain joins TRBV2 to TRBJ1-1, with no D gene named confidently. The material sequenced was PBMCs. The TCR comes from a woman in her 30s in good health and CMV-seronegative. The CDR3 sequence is CASRESSLNTEAFF. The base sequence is TGTGCCAGTCGGGAGTCGTCGTTGAACACTGAAGCTTTCTTT.